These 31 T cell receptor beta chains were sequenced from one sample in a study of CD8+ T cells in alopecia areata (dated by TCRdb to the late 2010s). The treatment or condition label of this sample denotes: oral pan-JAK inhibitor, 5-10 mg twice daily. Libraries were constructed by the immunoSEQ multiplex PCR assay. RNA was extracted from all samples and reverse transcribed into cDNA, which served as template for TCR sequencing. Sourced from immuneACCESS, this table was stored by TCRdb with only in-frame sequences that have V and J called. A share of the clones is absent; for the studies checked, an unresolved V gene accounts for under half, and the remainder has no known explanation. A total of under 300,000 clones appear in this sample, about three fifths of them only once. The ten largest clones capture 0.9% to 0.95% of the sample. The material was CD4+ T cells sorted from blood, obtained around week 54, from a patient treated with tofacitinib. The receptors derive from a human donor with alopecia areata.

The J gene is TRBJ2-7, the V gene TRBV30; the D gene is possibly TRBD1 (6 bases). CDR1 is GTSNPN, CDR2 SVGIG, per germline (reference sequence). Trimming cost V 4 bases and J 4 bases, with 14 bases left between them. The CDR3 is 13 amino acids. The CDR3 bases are TGTGCCTGGACGATACAGGGTGGGTACGAGCAGTACTTC. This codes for CAWTIQGGYEQYF.

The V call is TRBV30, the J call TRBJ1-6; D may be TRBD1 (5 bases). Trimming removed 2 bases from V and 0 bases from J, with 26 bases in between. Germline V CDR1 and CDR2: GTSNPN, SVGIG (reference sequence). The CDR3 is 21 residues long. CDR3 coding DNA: TGTGCCTGGAGTCCCTCGTTGCAACCGGGACTCACGAGCTCCTATAATTCACCCCTCCACTTT. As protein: CAWSPSLQPGLTSSYNSPLHF.

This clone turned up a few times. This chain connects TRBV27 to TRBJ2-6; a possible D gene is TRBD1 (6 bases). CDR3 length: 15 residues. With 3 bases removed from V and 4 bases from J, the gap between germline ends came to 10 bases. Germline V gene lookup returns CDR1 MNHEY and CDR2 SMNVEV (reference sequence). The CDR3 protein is CASSFQGTGANVLTF. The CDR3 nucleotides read TGTGCCAGCAGTTTTCAGGGGACGGGGGCCAACGTCCTGACTTTC.

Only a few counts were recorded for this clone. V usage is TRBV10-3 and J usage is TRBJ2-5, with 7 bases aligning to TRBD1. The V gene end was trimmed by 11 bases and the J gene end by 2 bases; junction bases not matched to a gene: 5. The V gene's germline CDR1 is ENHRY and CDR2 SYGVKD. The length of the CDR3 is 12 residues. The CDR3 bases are TGTGCCGCCGGGGACAGACAAGAGACCCAGTACTTC. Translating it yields CAAGDRQETQYF.

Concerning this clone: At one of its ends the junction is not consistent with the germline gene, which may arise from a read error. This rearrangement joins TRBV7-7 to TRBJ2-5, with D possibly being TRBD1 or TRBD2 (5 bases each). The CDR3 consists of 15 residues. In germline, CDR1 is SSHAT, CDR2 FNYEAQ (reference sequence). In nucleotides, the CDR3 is TGTGCTAGCAGCTTAGGTCTGGGGACCCAAGAGACCCAGTACTTC. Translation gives CASSLGLGTQETQYF.

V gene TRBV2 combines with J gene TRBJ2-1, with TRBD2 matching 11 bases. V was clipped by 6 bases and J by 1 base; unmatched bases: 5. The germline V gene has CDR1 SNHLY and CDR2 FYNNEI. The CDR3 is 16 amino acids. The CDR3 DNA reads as TGTGCCAGCAGGGGGACTAGCGGACAATCCTACAATGAGCAGTTCTTC. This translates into CASRGTSGQSYNEQFF. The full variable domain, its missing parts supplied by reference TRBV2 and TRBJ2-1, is EPEVTQTPSHQVTQMGQEVILRCVPISNHLYFYWYRQILGQKVEFLVSFYNNEISEKSEIFDDQFSVERPDGSNFTLKIRSTKLEDSAMYFCASRGTSGQSYNEQFFGPGTRLTVL.

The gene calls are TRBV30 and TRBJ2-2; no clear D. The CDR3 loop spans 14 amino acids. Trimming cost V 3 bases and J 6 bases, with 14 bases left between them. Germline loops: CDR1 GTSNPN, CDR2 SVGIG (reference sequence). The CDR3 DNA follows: TGTGCCTGGAGGCGGCGGATATCCGCCGGGGAGCTGTTTTTT. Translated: CAWRRRISAGELFF.

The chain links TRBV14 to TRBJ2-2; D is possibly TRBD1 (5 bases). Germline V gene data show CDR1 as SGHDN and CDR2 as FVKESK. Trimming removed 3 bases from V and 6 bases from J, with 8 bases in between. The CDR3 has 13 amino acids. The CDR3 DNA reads TGTGCCAGCAGCCATGGGGCGGCCGGGGAGCTGTTTTTT. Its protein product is CASSHGAAGELFF.

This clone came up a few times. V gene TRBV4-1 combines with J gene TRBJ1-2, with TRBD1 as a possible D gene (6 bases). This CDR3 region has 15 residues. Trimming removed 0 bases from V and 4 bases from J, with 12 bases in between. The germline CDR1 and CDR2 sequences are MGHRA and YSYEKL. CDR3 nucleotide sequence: TGCGCCAGCAGCCAAGAACACAGGGAGGGCTATGGCTACACCTTC. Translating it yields CASSQEHREGYGYTF.

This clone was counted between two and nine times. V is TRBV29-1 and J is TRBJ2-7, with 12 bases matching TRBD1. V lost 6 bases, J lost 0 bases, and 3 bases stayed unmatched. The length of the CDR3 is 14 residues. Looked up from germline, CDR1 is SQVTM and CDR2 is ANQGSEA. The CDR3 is CSVEGQGASYEQYF. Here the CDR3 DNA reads TGCAGCGTGGAGGGACAGGGGGCCTCCTACGAGCAGTACTTC.

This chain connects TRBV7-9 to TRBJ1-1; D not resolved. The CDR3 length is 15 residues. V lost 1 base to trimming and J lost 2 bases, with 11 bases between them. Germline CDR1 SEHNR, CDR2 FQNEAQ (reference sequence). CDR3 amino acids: CASSLVGRSNTEAFF. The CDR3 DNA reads TGTGCCAGCAGCTTAGTGGGCAGATCCAACACTGAAGCTTTCTTT.

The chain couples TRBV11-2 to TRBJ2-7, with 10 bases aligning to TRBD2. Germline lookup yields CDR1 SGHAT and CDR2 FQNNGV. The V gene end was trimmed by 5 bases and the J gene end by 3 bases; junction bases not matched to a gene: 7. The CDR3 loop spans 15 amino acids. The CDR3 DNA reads TGTGCCAGCAGCGTTAGCGGGGGGCGGATCTACGAGCAGTACTTC. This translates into CASSVSGGRIYEQYF.

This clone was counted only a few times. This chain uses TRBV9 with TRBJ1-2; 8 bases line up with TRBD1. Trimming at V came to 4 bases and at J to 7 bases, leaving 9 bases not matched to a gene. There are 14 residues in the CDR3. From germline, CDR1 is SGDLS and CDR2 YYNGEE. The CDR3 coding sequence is TGTGCCAGCAGCCCTCAGGGGGCAGGTTTTGGCTACACCTTC. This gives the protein CASSPQGAGFGYTF.

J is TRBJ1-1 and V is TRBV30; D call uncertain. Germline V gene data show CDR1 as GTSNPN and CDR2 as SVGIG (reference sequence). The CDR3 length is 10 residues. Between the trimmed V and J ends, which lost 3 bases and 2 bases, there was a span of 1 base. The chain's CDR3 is CAWSNTEAFF. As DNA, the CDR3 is TGTGCCTGGAGCAACACTGAAGCTTTCTTT.

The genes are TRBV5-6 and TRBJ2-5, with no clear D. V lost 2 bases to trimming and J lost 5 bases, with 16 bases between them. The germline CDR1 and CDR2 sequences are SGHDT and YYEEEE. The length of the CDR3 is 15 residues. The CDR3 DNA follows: TGTGCCAGCAGCTTATTTCATCTAGGATCGGAGACCCAGTACTTC. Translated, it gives CASSLFHLGSETQYF.

DNA of the CDR3: TGTGCCAGCAGCGGCTACTCTGGGGCCAACGTCCTGACTTTC. It encodes CASSGYSGANVLTF. The chain carries TRBV9 and TRBJ2-6; D ambiguous. Germline assignment: CDR1 SGDLS and CDR2 YYNGEE. The CDR3 has 14 residues. The V end was cut by 3 bases, the J end by 0 bases, with 4 bases between.

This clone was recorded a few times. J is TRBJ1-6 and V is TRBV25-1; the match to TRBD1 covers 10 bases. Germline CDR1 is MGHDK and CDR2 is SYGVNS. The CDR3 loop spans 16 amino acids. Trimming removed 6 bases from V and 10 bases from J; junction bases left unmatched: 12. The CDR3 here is CASSQSTGTGDSPLHF. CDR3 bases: TGTGCCAGCAGCCAGTCGACCGGGACAGGGGACTCACCCCTCCACTTT.

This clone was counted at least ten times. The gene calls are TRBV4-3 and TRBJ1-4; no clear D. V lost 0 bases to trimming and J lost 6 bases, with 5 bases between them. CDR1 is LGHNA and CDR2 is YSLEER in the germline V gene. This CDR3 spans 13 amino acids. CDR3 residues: CASSQDRDEKLFF. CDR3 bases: TGCGCCAGCAGCCAAGACCGGGATGAAAAACTGTTTTTT.

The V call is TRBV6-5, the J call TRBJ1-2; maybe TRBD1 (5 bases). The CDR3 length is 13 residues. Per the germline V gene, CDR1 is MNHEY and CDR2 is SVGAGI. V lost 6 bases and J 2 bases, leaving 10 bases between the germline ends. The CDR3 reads CASSRTQNYGYTF. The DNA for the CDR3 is TGTGCCAGCAGCCGGACACAAAACTATGGCTACACCTTC.

CDR3 protein: CASSLSNPNTEAFF. Here the CDR3 DNA reads TGTGCCAGCAGCTTAAGTAACCCGAACACTGAAGCTTTCTTT. This chain connects TRBV7-9 to TRBJ1-1; D gene unclear. Trimming stripped 2 bases from V and 1 base from J, with 8 bases between. The CDR3 contains 14 residues. From germline, CDR1 is SEHNR and CDR2 FQNEAQ (reference sequence).

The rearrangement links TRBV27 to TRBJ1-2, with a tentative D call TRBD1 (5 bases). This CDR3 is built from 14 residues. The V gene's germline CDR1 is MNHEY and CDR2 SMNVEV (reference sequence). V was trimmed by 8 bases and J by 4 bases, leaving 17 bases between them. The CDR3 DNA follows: TGTGCCAGCGCCCTCGGGGACGCCCTCTATGGCTACACCTTC. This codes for CASALGDALYGYTF.

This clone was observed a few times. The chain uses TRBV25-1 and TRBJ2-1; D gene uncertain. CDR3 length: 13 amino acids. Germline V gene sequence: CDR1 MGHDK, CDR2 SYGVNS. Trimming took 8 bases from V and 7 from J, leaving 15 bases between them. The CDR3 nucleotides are TGTGCCAGCTGGAAAGGGCTGGGGAATGAGCAGTTCTTC. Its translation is CASWKGLGNEQFF.

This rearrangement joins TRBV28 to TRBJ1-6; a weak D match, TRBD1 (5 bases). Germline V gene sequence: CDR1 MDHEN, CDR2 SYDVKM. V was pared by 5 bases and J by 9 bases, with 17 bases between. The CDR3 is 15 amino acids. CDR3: CASSTPTARGSPLHF. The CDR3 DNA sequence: TGTGCCAGCAGTACCCCGACAGCCCGGGGTTCACCCCTCCACTTT. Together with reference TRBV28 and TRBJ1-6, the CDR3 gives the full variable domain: DVKVTQSSRYLVKRTGEKVFLECVQDMDHENMFWYRQDPGLGLRLIYFSYDVKMKEKGDIPEGYSVSREKKERFSLILESASTNQTSMYLCASSTPTARGSPLHFGNGTRLTVT.

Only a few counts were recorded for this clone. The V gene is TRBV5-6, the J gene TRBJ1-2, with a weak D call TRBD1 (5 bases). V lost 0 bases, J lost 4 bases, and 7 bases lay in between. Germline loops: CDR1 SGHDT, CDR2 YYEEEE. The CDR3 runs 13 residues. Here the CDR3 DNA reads TGTGCCAGCAGCTTGGACAGGACCTATGGCTACACCTTC. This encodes CASSLDRTYGYTF.

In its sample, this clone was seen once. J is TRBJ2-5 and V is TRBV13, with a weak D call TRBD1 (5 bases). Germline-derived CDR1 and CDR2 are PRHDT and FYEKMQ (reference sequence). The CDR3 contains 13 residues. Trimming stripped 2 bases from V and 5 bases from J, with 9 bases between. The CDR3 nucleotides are TGTGCCAGCAGCTTAAGGGGCCCGGAGACCCAGTACTTC. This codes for CASSLRGPETQYF.

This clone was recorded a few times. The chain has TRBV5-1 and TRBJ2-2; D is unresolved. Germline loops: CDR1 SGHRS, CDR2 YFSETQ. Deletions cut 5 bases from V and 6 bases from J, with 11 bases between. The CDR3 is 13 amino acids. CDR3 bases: TGCGCCAGCAGTGAGATTGTGCCCGGGGAGCTGTTTTTT. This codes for CASSEIVPGELFF.

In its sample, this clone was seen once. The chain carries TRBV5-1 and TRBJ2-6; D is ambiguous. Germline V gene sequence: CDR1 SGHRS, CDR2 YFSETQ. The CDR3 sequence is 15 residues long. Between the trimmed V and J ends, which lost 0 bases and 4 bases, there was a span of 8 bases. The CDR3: CASSLGDAGANVLTF. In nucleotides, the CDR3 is TGCGCCAGCAGCTTGGGAGATGCCGGGGCCAACGTCCTGACTTTC.

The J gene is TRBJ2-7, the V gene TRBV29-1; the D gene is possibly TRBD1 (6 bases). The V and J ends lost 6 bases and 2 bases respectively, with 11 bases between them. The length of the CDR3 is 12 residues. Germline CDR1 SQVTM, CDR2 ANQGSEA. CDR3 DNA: TGCAGCGTCAAGGGGGAAGCCTACGAGCAGTACTTC. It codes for CSVKGEAYEQYF.

CDR3 region: CASSFNPPSGGSEQFF. DNA for the CDR3: TGTGCCAGCAGCTTCAACCCGCCTAGCGGGGGAAGCGAGCAGTTCTTC. The rearrangement uses TRBV9 and TRBJ2-1; 10 positions match TRBD2. The CDR3 runs to 16 residues. Per germline, CDR1 SGDLS and CDR2 YYNGEE. V was pared by 4 bases and J by 10 bases, with 14 bases of the junction left unmatched.

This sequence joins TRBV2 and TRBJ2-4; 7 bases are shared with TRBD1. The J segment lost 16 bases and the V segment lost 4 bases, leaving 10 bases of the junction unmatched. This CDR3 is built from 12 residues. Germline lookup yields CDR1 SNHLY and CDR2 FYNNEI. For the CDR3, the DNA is TGTGCCAGCAGTGTCAAGGGGGCGGTGTATTACTTC. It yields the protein CASSVKGAVYYF.

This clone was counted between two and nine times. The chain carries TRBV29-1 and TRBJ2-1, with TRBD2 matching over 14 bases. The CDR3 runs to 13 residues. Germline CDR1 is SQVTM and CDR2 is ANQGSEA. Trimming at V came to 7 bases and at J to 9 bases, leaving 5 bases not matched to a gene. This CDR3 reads CSAGLAGGGEQFF. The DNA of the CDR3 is TGCAGCGCTGGACTAGCGGGGGGTGGTGAGCAGTTCTTC.